The 26 T cell receptor beta chains below come from one sample, sequenced in a study of blood T cell repertoires in COVID-19. Some clones are missing from TCRdb's copy, which holds only in-frame ones; the method was immunoSEQ multiplex PCR. The sample shows about 230,000 clones, about 86% of them seen only once. Sequencing input: peripheral blood. These receptors all come from a man aged 50 or older with active or convalescent COVID-19.

The V call is TRBV5-1, the J call TRBJ2-3, with 15 bases identical to TRBD2. Germline V CDR1 and CDR2: SGHRS, YFSETQ. CDR3 length: 17 residues. Trimming removed 3 bases from V and 0 bases from J; junction bases left unmatched: 2. CDR3: CASSSGLAGGSTDTQYF. Written as DNA, the CDR3 is TGCGCCAGCAGCTCGGGACTAGCGGGGGGAAGCACAGATACGCAGTATTTT.

In nucleotides, the CDR3 is TGTGCCAGCTCGCTCGGACAGGGTTTGGGTAACACTGAAGCTTTCTTT. This sequence encodes CASSLGQGLGNTEAFF. V usage is TRBV18 and J usage is TRBJ1-1; 8 nucleotides align to TRBD1. CDR1 KGHSH and CDR2 LQKENI come from the germline V gene. V lost 6 bases, J lost 2 bases, and 11 bases stayed unmatched. The CDR3 loop spans 16 amino acids.

This clone was detected once. The chain links TRBV10-3 to TRBJ2-7; 10 positions agree with TRBD2. J was trimmed by 0 bases and V by 10 bases; bases with no gene match: 6. CDR3 length: 14 residues. Per the germline V gene, CDR1 is ENHRY and CDR2 is SYGVKD. Written as DNA, the CDR3 is TGTGCCAGCCGTAGCGGGGGGTTCTCCTACGAGCAGTACTTC. Protein: CASRSGGFSYEQYF.

This sequence joins TRBV4-2 and TRBJ2-2; D perhaps matches TRBD1 (6 bases). The V and J ends lost 1 base and 4 bases respectively, with 22 bases between them. This CDR3 spans 19 amino acids. Looked up from germline, CDR1 is LGHNA and CDR2 is YNFKEQ. CDR3 region: CASSQVVGTNHLLTGELFF. The CDR3 nucleotides are TGTGCCAGCAGCCAAGTCGTTGGGACAAACCATTTACTCACCGGGGAGCTGTTTTTT.

This chain links TRBV7-2 with TRBJ2-7; TRBD1 matches 8 bases. Trimming removed 3 bases from V and 5 bases from J; junction bases left unmatched: 9. Germline assignment: CDR1 SGHTA and CDR2 FQGNSA. The CDR3 is 15 amino acids. The CDR3: CASSFGTGSRHEQYF. DNA for the CDR3: TGTGCCAGCAGCTTCGGGACAGGAAGCAGGCACGAGCAGTACTTC.

This clone has a count of ten or more. This sequence joins TRBV7-9 and TRBJ2-5; TRBD2 might be the D (6 bases). The CDR3 loop spans 14 amino acids. Trimming shortened V by 6 bases and J by 5 bases, and 16 bases separated the two germline ends. Germline CDR1 reads SEHNR; CDR2 reads FQNEAQ (reference sequence). The CDR3 is CASRLTGEGETQYF. CDR3 DNA: TGTGCCAGCAGGTTGACGGGGGAAGGGGAGACCCAGTACTTC. The variable domain in full, completed from reference TRBV7-9 and TRBJ2-5, reads DTGVSQNPRHKITKRGQNVTFRCDPISEHNRLYWYRQTLGQGPEFLTYFQNEAQLEKSRLLSDRFSAERPKGSFSTLEIQRTEQGDSAMYLCASRLTGEGETQYFGPGTRLLVL.

About this clone itself: Other DNA sequences in the same sample also yield this CDR3. The chain is built from TRBV5-1 and TRBJ1-4, with D tentatively TRBD1 (5 bases). Per the germline V gene, CDR1 is SGHRS and CDR2 is YFSETQ. The V end was cut by 4 bases, the J end by 0 bases, with 10 bases between. The CDR3 consists of 15 residues. CDR3 DNA sequence: TGCGCCAGCAGCCTGGGGCATGCAACTAATGAAAAACTGTTTTTT. The encoded protein is CASSLGHATNEKLFF. The full variable domain, completed using reference TRBV5-1 and TRBJ1-4, is KAGVTQTPRYLIKTRGQQVTLSCSPISGHRSVSWYQQTPGQGLQFLFEYFSETQRNKGNFPGRFSGRQFSNSRSEMNVSTLELGDSALYLCASSLGHATNEKLFFGSGTQLSVL.

The chain recombines TRBV2 with TRBJ1-5, with a possible D match to TRBD1 (6 bases). CDR3 length: 15 amino acids. The germline V gene has CDR1 SNHLY and CDR2 FYNNEI. Trimming pared 6 bases from V and 7 bases from J, leaving 19 bases between. This CDR3 is CASSRDNVFNQPQHF. The CDR3, as DNA: TGTGCCAGCAGCCGGGACAACGTCTTCAACCAGCCCCAGCATTTT. Drawing the rest from reference TRBV2 and TRBJ1-5, the complete variable domain is EPEVTQTPSHQVTQMGQEVILRCVPISNHLYFYWYRQILGQKVEFLVSFYNNEISEKSEIFDDQFSVERPDGSNFTLKIRSTKLEDSAMYFCASSRDNVFNQPQHFGDGTRLSIL.

This chain connects TRBV5-1 to TRBJ1-1, with D unresolved. The CDR3 runs to 14 residues. CDR1 and CDR2 from the germline V gene are SGHRS and YFSETQ. Trimming pared 1 base from V and 3 bases from J, leaving 10 bases between. CDR3 region: CASSLLGEDTEAFF. The CDR3 DNA follows: TGCGCCAGCAGCTTGTTAGGAGAGGACACTGAAGCTTTCTTT.

The chain combines TRBV7-9 with TRBJ1-6; TRBD1 agrees at 8 bases. There are 15 residues in the CDR3. CDR1 is SEHNR, CDR2 FQNEAQ, per germline (reference sequence). V lost 3 bases, J lost 8 bases, and 6 bases stayed unmatched. As DNA, the CDR3 is TGTGCCAGCAGCTTTCGACAGGGGAGGGATTCACCCCTCCACTTT. It specifies CASSFRQGRDSPLHF.

This clone was observed a handful of times. J is TRBJ1-2 and V is TRBV4-2, with 7 bases lining up with TRBD1. The trim removed 3 bases at V and 5 bases at J, leaving 9 bases unmatched. From germline, CDR1 is LGHNA and CDR2 YNFKEQ. This CDR3 contains 15 residues. CDR3 sequence: CASSHRDRRGYGYTF. CDR3 nucleotides: TGTGCCAGCAGCCACCGGGACAGAAGGGGGTATGGCTACACCTTC.

The table lists this clone with a count of one. The chain carries TRBV19 and TRBJ2-1; 7 bases match TRBD2. The germline V gene has CDR1 LNHDA and CDR2 SQIVND (reference sequence). The ends lost 8 bases at V and 6 bases at J; junction bases unmatched: 13. The CDR3 extends over 15 amino acids. The CDR3 loop is CASRNNRDYANEQFF. Here the CDR3 DNA reads TGTGCCAGTCGGAATAACCGGGACTACGCCAATGAGCAGTTCTTC.

This chain uses TRBV30 with TRBJ1-4; possible D gene TRBD1, 6 bases. This CDR3 is built from 15 residues. The germline gives CDR1 GTSNPN, CDR2 SVGIG (reference sequence). V lost 3 bases to trimming and J lost 4 bases, with 15 bases between them. The CDR3 nucleotides read TGTGCCTGGAGCCCTAGGACAGCTAATAATGAAAAACTGTTTTTT. Translating gives CAWSPRTANNEKLFF. The full variable domain, rest sourced from reference TRBV30 and TRBJ1-4, is SQTIHQWPATLVQPVGSPLSLECTVEGTSNPNLYWYRQAAGRGLQLLFYSVGIGQISSEVPQNLSASRPQDRQFILSSKKLLLSDSGFYLCAWSPRTANNEKLFFGSGTQLSVL.

The chain uses TRBV5-6 and TRBJ1-6, with unresolved D. The CDR3 runs to 15 residues. Germline loops: CDR1 SGHDT, CDR2 YYEEEE. V was pared by 0 bases and J by 7 bases, with 11 bases between. In nucleotides, the CDR3 is TGTGCCAGCAGCTTGGTAGGAGTTCAAAATTCACCCCTCCACTTT. Its translation: CASSLVGVQNSPLHF.

This chain uses TRBV19 with TRBJ2-7, with 8 bases aligning to TRBD1. Germline CDR1 and CDR2: LNHDA and SQIVND (reference sequence). The CDR3 contains 13 residues. V lost 6 bases to trimming and J lost 3 bases; unmatched junction nucleotides: 4. As DNA, the CDR3 is TGTGCCAGTAGGGGACAGGCGAACTACGAGCAGTACTTC. Amino acid sequence: CASRGQANYEQYF. Complete variable domain (other parts from reference TRBV19 and TRBJ2-7): DGGITQSPKYLFRKEGQNVTLSCEQNLNHDAMYWYRQDPGQGLRLIYYSQIVNDFQKGDIAEGYSVSREKKESFPLTVTSAQKNPTAFYLCASRGQANYEQYFGPGTRLTVT.

This clone was seen a few times. The V gene is TRBV5-1, the J gene TRBJ1-2; 7 bases fit TRBD1. The CDR3 is 15 residues long. V gave up 0 bases and J gave up 6 bases; unmatched junction bases: 8. CDR1 SGHRS and CDR2 YFSETQ come from the germline V gene. The CDR3 reads CASSLGQGLSDGYTF. The CDR3, as DNA: TGCGCCAGCAGCTTGGGACAGGGTCTGTCGGATGGCTACACCTTC.

The CDR3 DNA follows: TGTGCCAGCAGCGTATATGGGGGGAGCTCCTACAATGAGCAGTTCTTC. Translation gives CASSVYGGSSYNEQFF. The chain employs TRBV9 and TRBJ2-1; D may be TRBD2 (6 bases). Trimming took 1 base from V and 0 from J, leaving 11 bases between them. The CDR3 is made up of 16 amino acids. CDR1 is SGDLS and CDR2 is YYNGEE in the germline V gene. The full variable domain, with the rest looked up from reference TRBV9 and TRBJ2-1, is DSGVTQTPKHLITATGQRVTLRCSPRSGDLSVYWYQQSLDQGLQFLIQYYNGEERAKGNILERFSAQQFPDLHSELNLSSLELGDSALYFCASSVYGGSSYNEQFFGPGTRLTVL.

The rearrangement links TRBV7-2 to TRBJ2-3, with 9 bases that match TRBD2. This CDR3 contains 18 residues. Germline CDR1 reads SGHTA; CDR2 reads FQGNSA. Germline trimming cut 3 bases from V and 7 bases from J; bases unmatched to any gene: 17. Here the CDR3 reads CASSFSGSGGGPWYTQYF. The CDR3 nucleotides are TGTGCCAGCAGCTTCTCAGGTAGCGGGGGCGGTCCTTGGTATACGCAGTATTTT.

The chain recombines TRBV18 with TRBJ1-3; weak D call: TRBD1 (5 bases). The CDR3 is made up of 14 amino acids. V lost 6 bases and J lost 7, with 16 bases in between. From germline, CDR1 is KGHSH and CDR2 LQKENI. The DNA for the CDR3 is TGTGCCAGCTCCACCGGGGGATCCGGGAACACCATATATTTT. It specifies CASSTGGSGNTIYF.

The rearrangement uses TRBV6-2 or TRBV6-3 and TRBJ1-2, with D perhaps TRBD1 (6 bases). The CDR3 has 15 amino acids. V was trimmed by 0 bases and J by 2 bases, leaving 10 bases between them. Looked up from germline, CDR1 is MNHEY and CDR2 is SVGEGT. CDR3 sequence reads: CASSYSLGQNYGYTF. The CDR3 region has the DNA TGTGCCAGCAGTTACTCGTTAGGACAGAACTATGGCTACACCTTC.

V is TRBV6-4 and J is TRBJ1-2; D perhaps matches TRBD1 (5 bases). CDR3 size: 13 residues. Per the germline V gene, CDR1 is MRHNA and CDR2 is SNTAGT. Trimming cost V 2 bases and J 5 bases, with 9 bases left between them. CDR3 in DNA: TGTGCCAGCAGTGACGGGGCTTCGTATGGCTACACCTTC. This translates into CASSDGASYGYTF.

The chain has TRBV7-2 and TRBJ2-1; 8 nucleotides align to TRBD2. Germline loops: CDR1 SGHTA, CDR2 FQGNSA. V shed 0 bases, J shed 4 bases, and the junction held 2 bases outside the gene matches. CDR3 length equals 15 residues. CDR3 sequence (DNA): TGTGCCAGCAGCTTAGCTAGCGGGATTTACAATGAGCAGTTCTTC. Translation: CASSLASGIYNEQFF.

The chain links TRBV11-2 to TRBJ2-3; maybe TRBD2 (6 bases). V lost 0 bases and J 4 bases, leaving 14 bases between the germline ends. The CDR3 length is 16 residues. Germline V lookup: CDR1 SGHAT, CDR2 FQNNGV. CDR3: CASSLEVAGRADTQYF. In DNA, the CDR3 is TGTGCCAGCAGCTTAGAAGTTGCGGGGCGAGCAGATACGCAGTATTTT.

The chain joins TRBV6-5 to TRBJ2-7; perhaps TRBD1 as D (6 bases). V was trimmed by 6 bases and J by 4 bases, leaving 19 bases between them. The CDR3 totals 15 residues. Germline loops: CDR1 MNHEY, CDR2 SVGAGI. The CDR3, as DNA: TGTGCCAGCAGAGAGCAGGGGCCGCCGAGATACGAGCAGTACTTC. Its translation is CASREQGPPRYEQYF.

The rearrangement links TRBV3-1 (or the pseudogene TRBV3-2) to TRBJ2-1, with 8 bases identical to TRBD2. V trimming: 8 bases; J trimming: 3 bases; junction bases outside the gene matches: 3. The CDR3 has 13 amino acids. Germline V gene lookup returns CDR1 LGHDT and CDR2 YNNKEL (reference sequence). The CDR3 region is CASGSGGYNEQFF. CDR3 in DNA: TGTGCCAGCGGAAGCGGGGGCTACAATGAGCAGTTCTTC.

V usage is TRBV6-6 and J usage is TRBJ1-5; 7 nucleotides line up with TRBD1. The V gene end was trimmed by 6 bases and the J gene end by 4 bases; junction bases not matched to a gene: 6. The CDR3 is 14 residues long. Germline V lookup: CDR1 MNHNY, CDR2 SVGAGI (reference sequence). Here the CDR3 reads CASRLGTANQPQHF. The DNA for the CDR3 is TGTGCCAGCAGACTCGGGACAGCAAATCAGCCCCAGCATTTT.